A selection of T cell receptor beta chains follows, all from one sample in a study of cytomegalovirus exposure and HLA in healthy donors. The data were produced by immunoSEQ multiplex PCR, yet TCRdb's version contains in-frame clones alone and is incomplete. This sample has tens of thousands of clones, with 96% found just once. Sequencing input: PBMCs. Receptors were obtained from a woman aged 18-29 years in good health and CMV-seropositive. Both conserved end residues are part of each CDR3. The D gene is left open where the match is weak.

V gene: TRBV6-5; J gene: TRBJ2-1; D gene: -; CDR3 protein: CASSNTGWNEQFF
V gene: TRBV4-3; J gene: TRBJ1-1; D gene: -; CDR3 protein: CASSQDIDTEAFF
V gene: TRBV27; J gene: TRBJ2-6; D gene: -; CDR3 protein: CASSSTGSGANVLTF
V gene: TRBV4-1; J gene: TRBJ2-7; D gene: TRBD1; CDR3 protein: CASSQDQGGPQYF
V gene: TRBV6-5; J gene: TRBJ2-5; D gene: TRBD2; CDR3 protein: CASSYSASGKETQYF
V gene: TRBV27; J gene: TRBJ2-3; D gene: TRBD2; CDR3 protein: CASSLRPGGDTQYF
V gene: TRBV30; J gene: TRBJ2-7; D gene: -; CDR3 protein: CAWSPGQSYEQYF
V gene: TRBV11-2; J gene: TRBJ2-3; D gene: TRBD2; CDR3 protein: CASSLEWAGGPTDTQYF
V gene: TRBV11-3; J gene: TRBJ2-7; D gene: -; CDR3 protein: CASSLDGRSYEQYF
V gene: TRBV27; J gene: TRBJ2-7; D gene: TRBD1; CDR3 protein: CASSSGELGQVQYF
V gene: TRBV5-4; J gene: TRBJ2-7; D gene: TRBD2; CDR3 protein: CASSTVGRGTSGPYEQYF
V gene: TRBV6-4; J gene: TRBJ2-3; D gene: -; CDR3 protein: CASSELASSTDTQYF
V gene: TRBV2; J gene: TRBJ1-2; D gene: TRBD1; CDR3 protein: CASSDTGQPNYGYTF
V gene: TRBV28; J gene: TRBJ2-4; D gene: -; CDR3 protein: CASTSNEQGSKNIQYF
V gene: TRBV7-8; J gene: TRBJ2-4; D gene: -; CDR3 protein: CASSLGSIAKNIQYF
V gene: TRBV9; J gene: TRBJ2-3; D gene: -; CDR3 protein: CASSAGGGGLTSTDTQYF
V gene: TRBV6-4; J gene: TRBJ1-1; D gene: -; CDR3 protein: CASRMTLDTEAFF
V gene: TRBV19; J gene: TRBJ1-2; D gene: -; CDR3 protein: CASRLGQPPNYGYTF
V gene: TRBV6-5; J gene: TRBJ2-5; D gene: -; CDR3 protein: CASRGQFETQYF
V gene: TRBV10-3; J gene: TRBJ2-7; D gene: TRBD2; CDR3 protein: CAITPRLAGFYEQYF
V gene: TRBV19; J gene: TRBJ1-1; D gene: TRBD1; CDR3 protein: CASITSGTGAGTEAFF
V gene: TRBV6-6; J gene: TRBJ2-3; D gene: TRBD2; CDR3 protein: CASRTSGTDTQYF
V gene: TRBV6-5; J gene: TRBJ1-1; D gene: -; CDR3 protein: CASSYEVNTEAFF
V gene: TRBV11-2; J gene: TRBJ2-2; D gene: TRBD2; CDR3 protein: CASSLGLARNTGELFF
V gene: TRBV5-1; J gene: TRBJ2-5; D gene: -; CDR3 protein: CASSPPAMAGEETQYF
V gene: TRBV6-5; J gene: TRBJ2-5; D gene: -; CDR3 protein: CASRLSLQETQYF
V gene: TRBV5-1; J gene: TRBJ2-1; D gene: TRBD2; CDR3 protein: CASSLGGRMRDNEQFF
V gene: TRBV28; J gene: TRBJ1-5; D gene: TRBD1; CDR3 protein: CASSLGTASNQPQHF
V gene: TRBV5-4; J gene: TRBJ1-1; D gene: TRBD1; CDR3 protein: CASSIRQGTGLTEAFF
V gene: TRBV29-1; J gene: TRBJ2-1; D gene: -; CDR3 protein: CSVTSVDKQFF
V gene: TRBV29-1; J gene: TRBJ2-2; D gene: TRBD2; CDR3 protein: CSAREGNTGELFF
V gene: TRBV19; J gene: TRBJ1-5; D gene: -; CDR3 protein: CASSSQGNQPQHF